This note documents a single TCR beta chain sequence. What this receptor recognizes is not known. The sample holds no much larger clone one base away, and base qualities are not on file. The data were obtained in a study of blood T cell repertoires in COVID-19 (dated by TCRdb to the early 2020s). Regarding the research as a whole: Samples covering the acute and convalescent phases of COVID-19 were provided by collaborators in the United States, Italy and Spain. The material from the prospective study consisted of cDNA or gDNA derived from T cells, B-cell-depleted T cells, or PBMCs. The dataset comprised deeply sampled blood TCRbeta repertoires from subjects exposed to, actively infected with, or recovered from COVID-19. The repertoires were released in a freely available public database meant as a resource for research on the immune response to SARS-CoV-2. The samples were drawn from two sources: the first 160 participants of the ongoing ImmuneRACE study, and 950 to 1,500 subjects contributed by 6 global collaborators. Sample metadata almost always included a de-identified subject ID, COVID-19 status, age in years and sex. Where available, HLA class I and class II types were obtained from metadata supplied by the sample provider rather than from assay-based typing.

Whole blood was collected in K2EDTA tubes by collaborating institutions according to the institutions' own protocols. For TCRbeta analysis, collaborator samples were shipped as frozen whole blood, as isolated PBMCs, or as DNA extracted from either sample type. TCRbeta CDR3 regions were amplified from genomic DNA using the immunoSEQ Assay, a bias-controlled multiplex PCR. The study's own analysis went as follows. Nucleated cell counts per sample were estimated from amplification of reference gene primers within the assay. To quantify the absolute abundance of each unique TCRbeta CDR3 rearrangement, sequence reads were collapsed and filtered. For each sample, productive Simpson clonality was calculated as the square root of Simpson's diversity index across productive rearrangements. TCRdb holds this immuneACCESS table with in-frame rearrangements only. Some clones are missing; in checked studies, unresolved V genes explain under half, and the rest has no known cause. Clone size and the V and J calls come from that table; the DNA yielded D and trimming. The table for this sample lists approximately 88,000 clones; more than 70% of them were counted only once. 13% to 15% of the sample belongs to the ten largest clones.

Overall study results and their limits: The amount of clinical and demographic metadata varied by source and participant and was provided uncurated.

Relative to germline, V is 2 bases shorter and J is 7 bases shorter, with 8 bases between their ends. The germline V gene (reference sequence) gives CDR1 as LGHDT and CDR2 as YNNKEL. The CDR3 runs 12 residues from the cysteine to the phenylalanine. The retained sequence is limited to the CDR3, 36 bases, with the frame set at the first base. Source material: peripheral blood. This TCR was recovered from a woman aged 70-85 years with acute or convalescent COVID-19. The V and J segments used are TRBV3-1 (or the pseudogene TRBV3-2) and TRBJ1-1; no D segment can be confidently identified. The CDR3 reads CASSQKAFEAFF. The nucleotide sequence is given as TGTGCCAGCAGCCAAAAAGCGTTTGAAGCTTTCTTT.